Sequencing of this T cell receptor beta chain was carried out in a study of human T cells and chemical hapten exposure. At the level of the study: Application of 0.01% DPC to the upper back was done by patch test, with a reading at 6 days. Study conclusions and caveats: PT1 expanded TCR counts and patch test score correlated positively.

As processed by the authors: Samples ranged from roughly 20,000 to 750,000 TCRs, with a median of roughly 93,000. TCRdb reprocessed the RACE reads with MiXCR, giving one entry per CDR3 protein. What appears here as the V and J calls and clone size reflects TCRdb's work, not the paper's. Of 250,000 or so distinct CDR3 sequences listed, about 7.7% are singletons. The time point: pre-sensitization, week 0. Treatment specified: therapeutic diphenylcyclopropenone sensitization with weekly scalp DPC. Blood collection happened ahead of applying each patch test. CDR3 length: 16 residues. V was pared by 3 bases and J by 6 bases, with 8 bases of the junction left unmatched. This clonotype has only a few counts. The antigen remains unidentified.

The sample in question was whole blood, obtained in connection with sensitization to the hapten diphenylcyclopropenone (DPC). This clonotype was obtained from a young man with alopecia areata. Some clones in this sample may be carry-over from other donors' samples. V is TRBV12-3 or TRBV12-4 and J is TRBJ2-2, with 9 nucleotides matching TRBD2. The DNA for the CDR3 is TGTGCCAGCAGTTTCCCTCGCGGGGGGGCCGCCGGGGAGCTGTTTTTT. Translation: CASSFPRGGAAGELFF.